This TCR beta chain was identified during a study of T cell clonality in common variable immunodeficiency. This clone was observed many times. Assay: immunoSEQ multiplex PCR; the TCRdb copy retains only in-frame clones and omits some. Reported are about 35,000 clones, none seen only once; the ten largest carry 9.5%. The sample consisted of peripheral blood mononuclear cells. The clonotype comes from a person between 18 and 75 years old in good health.

Incomplete CDR3 DNA: TGCAGTGCTAGAGATCAAGGACTAGCGGGAGTGGCTGAG. Translating it yields CSARDQGLAGVAE. The whole CDR3 reads CSARDQGLAGVAEQFF. J is TRBJ2-1 and V is TRBV20-1; the match to TRBD2 covers 13 bases. The observed sequence ends 3 residues before the CDR3 terminus, with the missing tail filled in from the germline J gene. The germline CDR1 and CDR2 sequences are DFQATT and SNEGSKA (reference sequence). The CDR3 sequence is 16 residues long. V was clipped by 0 bases and J by 9 bases; unmatched bases: 8.